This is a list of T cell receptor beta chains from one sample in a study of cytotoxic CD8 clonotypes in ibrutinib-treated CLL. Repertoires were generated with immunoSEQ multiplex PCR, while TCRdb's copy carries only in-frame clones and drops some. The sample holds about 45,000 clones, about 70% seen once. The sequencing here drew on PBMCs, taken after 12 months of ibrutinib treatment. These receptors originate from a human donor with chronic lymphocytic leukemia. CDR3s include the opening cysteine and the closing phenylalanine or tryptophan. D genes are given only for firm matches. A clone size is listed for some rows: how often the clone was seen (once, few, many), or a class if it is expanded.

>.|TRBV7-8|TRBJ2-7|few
TGTGCCAGCAGCTGGAAATCGGGTCCCTACGAGCAGTACTTC
CASSWKSGPYEQYF
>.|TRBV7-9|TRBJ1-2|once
TGTGCCAGCAGTCAAGGGACCGCCACCCCCTATGGCTACACCTTC
CASSQGTATPYGYTF
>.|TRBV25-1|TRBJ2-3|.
TGTGCCAGCAGTGAACCAGGCCCAGATACGCAGTATTTT
CASSEPGPDTQYF
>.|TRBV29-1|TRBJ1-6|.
TGCAGCGTTGAGAGCCAGGGTAGAGGATCACCCCTCCACTTT
CSVESQGRGSPLHF
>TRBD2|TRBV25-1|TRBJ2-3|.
TGTGCCAGCAGTGGGCTAAGCGGGGGTTCGCAGTATTTT
CASSGLSGGSQYF
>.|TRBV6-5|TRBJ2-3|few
TGTGCCAGCAGTTACGGCACACCTAGCACAGATACGCAGTATTTT
CASSYGTPSTDTQYF
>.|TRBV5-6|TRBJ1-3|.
TGTGCCAGAAAGGGTCGGAACACCATATATTTT
CARKGRNTIYF
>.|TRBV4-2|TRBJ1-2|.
TGTGCCAGCAGCCAAGGGGTTAACTATGGCTACACCTTC
CASSQGVNYGYTF
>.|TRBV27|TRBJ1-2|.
TGTGCCAGCAGTTTACTTTCCGGGGGAGATGGCTACACCTTC
CASSLLSGGDGYTF
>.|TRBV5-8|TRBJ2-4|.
TGTGCCAGCAGCTTGGTTTTCACGGGGGTCAGAGATCTAGCCAAAAACATTCAGTACTTC
CASSLVFTGVRDLAKNIQYF
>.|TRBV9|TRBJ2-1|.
TGTGCCAGCAGCGTAGGGAGCGGAGTTAACAATGAGCAGTTCTTC
CASSVGSGVNNEQFF
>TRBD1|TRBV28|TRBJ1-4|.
TGTGCCAGCAGGCCGACAGGGGGTAATGAAAAACTGTTTTTT
CASRPTGGNEKLFF
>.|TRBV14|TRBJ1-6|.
TGTGCCAGCAGCCCCCGGGACCGGTTAGGGACACCCCTCCACTTT
CASSPRDRLGTPLHF
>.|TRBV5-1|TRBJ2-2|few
TGCGCCAGCAGCTTGGTCCTAAAGAACACCGGGGAGCTGTTTTTT
CASSLVLKNTGELFF
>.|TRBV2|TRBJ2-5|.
TGTGCCAGCAGTGATCAGGGGCGCGGAGAGACCCAGTACTTC
CASSDQGRGETQYF
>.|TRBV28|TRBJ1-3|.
TGTGCCAGCAGTTCACCGCGGGGGTACTCTGGAAACACCATATATTTT
CASSSPRGYSGNTIYF
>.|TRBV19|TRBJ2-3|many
TGTGCCAGTACCTTATTCTCAGGGGATACGCAGTATTTT
CASTLFSGDTQYF
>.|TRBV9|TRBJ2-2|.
TGTGCCAGCAGCCTGGGCGCCGGGGAGCTGTTTTTT
CASSLGAGELFF
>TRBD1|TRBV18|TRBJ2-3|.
TGTGCCAGCTCACCACCGATGGGACAGGGTGAAGATACGCAGTATTTT
CASSPPMGQGEDTQYF
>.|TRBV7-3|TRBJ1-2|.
TGTGCCAGCAGCCCCTTTGCCCGTGGGGGGGGCTATGGCTACACCTTC
CASSPFARGGGYGYTF
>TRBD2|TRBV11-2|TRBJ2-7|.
TGTGCCAGCAGCTTAGCCCTAGCGGGGGTACCCTACGAGCAGTACTTC
CASSLALAGVPYEQYF
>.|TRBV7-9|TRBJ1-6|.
TGTGCCAGCAGCTTAACACAGGTTAATTCACCCCTCCACTTT
CASSLTQVNSPLHF
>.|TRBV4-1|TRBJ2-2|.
TGCGCCAGCTCATTCAGGGGTACCGGGGAGCTGTTTTTT
CASSFRGTGELFF
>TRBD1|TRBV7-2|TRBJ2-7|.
TGTGCCAGCAGCTTAGGGGACAGGGTCCAACACGAGCAGTACTTC
CASSLGDRVQHEQYF
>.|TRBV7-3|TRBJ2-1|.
TGTGCCAGCAGAAAACAGGGAGGGGTATACAATGAGCAGTTCTTC
CASRKQGGVYNEQFF
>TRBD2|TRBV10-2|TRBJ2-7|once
TGCGCCAGCAGTGAGAGCGGGGTCCGGCAGTACTTC
CASSESGVRQYF
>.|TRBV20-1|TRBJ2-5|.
TGCAGTGTTTTATGGGTGGAGACCCAGTACTTC
CSVLWVETQYF
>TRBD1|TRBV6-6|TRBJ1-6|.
TGTGCCAGCAGTTTACCACAGGGGGCCTTTTATTCACCCCTCCACTTT
CASSLPQGAFYSPLHF
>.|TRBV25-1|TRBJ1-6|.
TGTGCCAGCAAGGACGGAAATTCACCCCTCCACTTT
CASKDGNSPLHF
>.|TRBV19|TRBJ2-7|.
TGTGCCAGTCGAGCTACAGGGCCCTACGAGCAGTACTTC
CASRATGPYEQYF
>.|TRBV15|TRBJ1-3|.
TGTGCCACCAGCAGAGATTTGGAAGCGTTCTCTGGAAACACCATATATTTT
CATSRDLEAFSGNTIYF
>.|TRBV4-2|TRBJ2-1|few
TGTGCCAGCAGCCAAGATGTGGGGAAAAACAATGAGCAGTTCTTC
CASSQDVGKNNEQFF
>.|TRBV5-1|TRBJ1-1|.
TGCGCCAGCAGCACAGGACTCACGAACACTGAAGCTTTCTTT
CASSTGLTNTEAFF
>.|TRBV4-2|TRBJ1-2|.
TGTGCCAGCAGCCAAGAGCAGACTCTTCCATATGGCTACACCTTC
CASSQEQTLPYGYTF
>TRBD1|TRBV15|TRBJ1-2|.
TGTGCCACCAGCCGACAGGGGATGATGGATGGCTACACCTTC
CATSRQGMMDGYTF
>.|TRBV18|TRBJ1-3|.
TGTGCCAGCTCACCGGGCTTCGGCGGATACTCTGGAAACACCATATATTTT
CASSPGFGGYSGNTIYF
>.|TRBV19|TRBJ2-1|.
TGTGCCAGTAGCCACCCGATGAGCTCCTACAATGAGCAGTTCTTC
CASSHPMSSYNEQFF
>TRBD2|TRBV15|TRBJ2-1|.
TGTGCCACCAGCAGAGTCGCTAGCGGCCCGTACAATGAGCAGTTCTTC
CATSRVASGPYNEQFF
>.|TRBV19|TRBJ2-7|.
TGTGCCAGTAGTAGACAAGCCGGACAGACCAGCTCCTACGAGCAGTACTTC
CASSRQAGQTSSYEQYF
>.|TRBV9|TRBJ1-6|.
TGTGCCAGCAGCGTGGAGGACAGCTCCTATAATTCACCCCTCCACTTT
CASSVEDSSYNSPLHF
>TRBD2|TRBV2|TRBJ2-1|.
TGTGCCAGCAGCCAACTAGCGGGGGCGTACAATGAGCAGTTCTTC
CASSQLAGAYNEQFF